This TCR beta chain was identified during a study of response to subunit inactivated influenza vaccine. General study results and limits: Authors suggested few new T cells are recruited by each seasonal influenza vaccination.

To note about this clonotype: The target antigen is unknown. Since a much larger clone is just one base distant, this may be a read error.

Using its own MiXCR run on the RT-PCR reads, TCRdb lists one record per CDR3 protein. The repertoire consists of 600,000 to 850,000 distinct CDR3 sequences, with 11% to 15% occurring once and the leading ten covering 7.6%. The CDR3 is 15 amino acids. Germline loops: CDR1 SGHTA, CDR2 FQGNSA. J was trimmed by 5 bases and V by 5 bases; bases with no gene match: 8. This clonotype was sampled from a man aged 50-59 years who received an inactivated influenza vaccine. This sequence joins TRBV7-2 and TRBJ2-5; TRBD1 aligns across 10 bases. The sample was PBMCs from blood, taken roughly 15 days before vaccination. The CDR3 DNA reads TGTGCCAGCAGCCCCAGACAGGGGGCTTGGGAGACCCAGTACTTC. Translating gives CASSPRQGAWETQYF.